This TCR beta chain derives from a study of T cell responses to AZD1222 COVID-19 vaccine. Measured with immunoSEQ multiplex PCR; TCRdb has only the in-frame clones, and not every one. The profile shows 130,000 or so clones, roughly nine tenths of them singletons. Whole-study results and caveats: Nearly half of spike-specific TCRs reportedly go after variant regions that carry no mutations.

The CDR3 extends over 14 amino acids. V was pared by 3 bases and J by 7 bases, with 8 bases of the junction left unmatched. CDR1 SNHLY and CDR2 FYNNEI come from the germline V gene. Worth noting for this clone: What it recognizes is unknown.

This clonotype was sampled from an adult who received the AZD1222 COVID-19 vaccine. The chain carries TRBV2 and TRBJ2-7; 8 bases map to TRBD2. Specimen: peripheral blood, collected 28 days after the second AZD1222 dose. CDR3 bases: TGTGCCAGCAGTGACACAGCGGGAGTTGTAGAGCAGTACTTC. It specifies CASSDTAGVVEQYF.